What follows describes a single T cell receptor (beta chain). Antigen: not known. Despite likely unrecorded immune exposures, the donors were nominally healthy at the time of sampling. The data stem from a study of cytomegalovirus exposure and HLA in healthy donors. At the level of the study: Falling in the Caucasian-associated ancestry cluster were less than 85% of 300 to 500 genotyped donors. Study-wide findings and caveats: Across donors, sequencing depth was assumed by presence/absence analyses to be roughly uniform.

Primers for the PCR totalled 60 Vbeta and 13 Jbeta. Here immunoSEQ multiplex PCR was the method, and the copy in TCRdb shows in-frame clones only, minus some. Here the sample spans fewer than 250,000 clones, 87% being singletons. Germline lookup yields CDR1 SGHNT and CDR2 YYREEE (reference sequence). The CDR3 has 14 amino acids. Losses at the gene ends were 4 bases for V and 2 bases for J; bases not matched to a gene: 5. The chain employs TRBV5-4 and TRBJ1-1, with 7 bases identical to TRBD1. The sample taken for sequencing was PBMCs. This receptor was identified in a boy aged 2-15 years in good health and CMV-seronegative. This CDR3 is CASSPGQANTEAFF. As DNA, the CDR3 is TGTGCCAGCAGCCCAGGACAGGCTAACACTGAAGCTTTCTTT.